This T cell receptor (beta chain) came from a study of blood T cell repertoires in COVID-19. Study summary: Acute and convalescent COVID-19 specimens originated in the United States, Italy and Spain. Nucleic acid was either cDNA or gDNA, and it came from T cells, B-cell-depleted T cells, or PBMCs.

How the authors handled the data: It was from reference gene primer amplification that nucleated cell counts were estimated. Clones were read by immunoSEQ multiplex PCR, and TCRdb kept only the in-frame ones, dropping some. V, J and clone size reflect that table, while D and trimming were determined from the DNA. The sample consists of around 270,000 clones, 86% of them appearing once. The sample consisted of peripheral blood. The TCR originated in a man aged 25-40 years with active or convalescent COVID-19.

The CDR3 loop reads CASSGGGNYGYTF. In nucleotides, the CDR3 is TGCGCCAGCAGCGGCGGGGGTAACTATGGCTACACCTTC. The chain links TRBV4-1 to TRBJ1-2, with D tentatively TRBD1 (5 bases). V dropped 5 bases and J dropped 1 base, with 8 bases sitting between them. This CDR3 has 13 amino acids. CDR1 and CDR2 from the germline V gene are MGHRA and YSYEKL.